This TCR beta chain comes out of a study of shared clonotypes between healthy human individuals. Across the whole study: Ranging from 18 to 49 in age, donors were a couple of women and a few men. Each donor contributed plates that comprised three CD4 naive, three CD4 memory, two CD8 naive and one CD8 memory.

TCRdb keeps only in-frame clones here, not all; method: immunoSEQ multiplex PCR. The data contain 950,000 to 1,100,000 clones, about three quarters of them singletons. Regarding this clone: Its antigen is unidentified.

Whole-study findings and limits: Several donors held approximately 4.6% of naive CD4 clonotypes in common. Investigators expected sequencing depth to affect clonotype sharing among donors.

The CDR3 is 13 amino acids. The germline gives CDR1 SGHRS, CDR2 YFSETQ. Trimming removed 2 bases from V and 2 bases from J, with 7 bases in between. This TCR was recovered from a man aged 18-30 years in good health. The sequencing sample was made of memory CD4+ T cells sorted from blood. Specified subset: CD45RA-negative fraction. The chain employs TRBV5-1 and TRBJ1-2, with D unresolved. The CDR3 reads CASSFGPNYGYTF. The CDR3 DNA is TGCGCCAGCAGCTTTGGACCGAACTATGGCTACACCTTC. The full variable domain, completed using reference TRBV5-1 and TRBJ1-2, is KAGVTQTPRYLIKTRGQQVTLSCSPISGHRSVSWYQQTPGQGLQFLFEYFSETQRNKGNFPGRFSGRQFSNSRSEMNVSTLELGDSALYLCASSFGPNYGYTFGSGTRLTVV.